Here is one T cell receptor beta chain with its context. The antigen is undetermined. Data came from immunoSEQ multiplex PCR; TCRdb stores just in-frame clones and leaves some out. The data show 15,000 to 20,000 clones, with over 75% seen just once and less than 40% held by the top ten. This sample is part of a study of T cells in localized non-small cell lung cancer. Germline CDR1 is ENHRY and CDR2 is SYGVKD. The CDR3 loop spans 18 amino acids. Trimming pared 3 bases from V and 1 base from J, leaving 19 bases between. Study-wide points: Among the top 100 tumor clones, a median around 62 appeared in adjacent lung. It was uninvolved adjacent lung that showed the highest T cell clonality, exceeding tumor. Sequencing was limited to one tumor region, leaving the possibility of heterogeneity open. An association was observed between higher blood T cell density and longer overall survival.

The TCR comes from a male donor older than 55 with stage I lung adenocarcinoma. The chain joins TRBV10-3 to TRBJ2-1; maybe TRBD1 (7 bases). The sample consisted of peripheral blood, taken before any cancer treatment. CDR3 in DNA: TGTGCCATCAGTGACCCACTACAGGGGACTTTTTCCTACAATGAGCAGTTCTTC. It codes for CAISDPLQGTFSYNEQFF.